This T cell receptor (beta chain) was sequenced during a study of blood T cell repertoires in COVID-19. As for the study in general: The analysed material was cDNA or gDNA that came from T cells, B-cell-depleted T cells, or PBMCs.

Germline CDR1 and CDR2: SEHNR and FQNEAQ (reference sequence). Germline trimming cut 3 bases from V and 1 base from J; bases unmatched to any gene: 0. This CDR3 is built from 15 residues. Assay used: immunoSEQ multiplex PCR; TCRdb lists only in-frame clones, some missing. Of some 100,000 clones listed, over 80% were seen once; the top ten hold roughly 5.6%. This sequence was found in a man aged 45 to 65 with active COVID-19. Sequencing was carried out using peripheral blood. This chain links TRBV7-9 with TRBJ1-4; 9 bases line up with TRBD1. CDR3 in amino acids: CASSLDRGTNEKLFF. CDR3 DNA: TGTGCCAGCAGCTTGGACAGGGGAACTAATGAAAAACTGTTTTTT.